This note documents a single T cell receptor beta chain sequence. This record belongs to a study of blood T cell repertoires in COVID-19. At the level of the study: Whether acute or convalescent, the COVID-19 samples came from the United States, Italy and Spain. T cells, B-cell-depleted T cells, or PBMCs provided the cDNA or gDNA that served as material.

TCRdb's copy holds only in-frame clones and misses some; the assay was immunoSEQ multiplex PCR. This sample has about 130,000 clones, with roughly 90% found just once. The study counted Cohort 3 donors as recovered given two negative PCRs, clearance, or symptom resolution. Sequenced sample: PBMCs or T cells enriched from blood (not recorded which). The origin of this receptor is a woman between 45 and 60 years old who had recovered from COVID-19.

This chain's CDR3 is CASTSTGNYGYTF. CDR3 in DNA: TGTGCCAGCACTTCGACAGGGAACTATGGCTACACCTTC. The chain has TRBV6-5 and TRBJ1-2; 7 bases map to TRBD1. With 7 bases clipped from V and 2 bases from J, the junction kept 4 bases outside the gene matches. Germline V gives CDR1 MNHEY, CDR2 SVGAGI. There are 13 residues in the CDR3.